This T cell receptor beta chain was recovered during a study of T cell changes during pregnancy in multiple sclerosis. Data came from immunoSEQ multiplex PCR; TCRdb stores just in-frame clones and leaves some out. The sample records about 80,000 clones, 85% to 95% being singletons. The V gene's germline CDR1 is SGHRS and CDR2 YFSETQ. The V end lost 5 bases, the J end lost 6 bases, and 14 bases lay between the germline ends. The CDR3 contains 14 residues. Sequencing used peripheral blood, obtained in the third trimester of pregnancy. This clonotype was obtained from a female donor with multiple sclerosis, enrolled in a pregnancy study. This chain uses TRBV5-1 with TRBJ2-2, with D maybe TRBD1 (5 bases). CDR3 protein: CASRGRQSAGELFF. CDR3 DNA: TGCGCCAGCAGGGGGCGACAGTCTGCCGGGGAGCTGTTTTTT.